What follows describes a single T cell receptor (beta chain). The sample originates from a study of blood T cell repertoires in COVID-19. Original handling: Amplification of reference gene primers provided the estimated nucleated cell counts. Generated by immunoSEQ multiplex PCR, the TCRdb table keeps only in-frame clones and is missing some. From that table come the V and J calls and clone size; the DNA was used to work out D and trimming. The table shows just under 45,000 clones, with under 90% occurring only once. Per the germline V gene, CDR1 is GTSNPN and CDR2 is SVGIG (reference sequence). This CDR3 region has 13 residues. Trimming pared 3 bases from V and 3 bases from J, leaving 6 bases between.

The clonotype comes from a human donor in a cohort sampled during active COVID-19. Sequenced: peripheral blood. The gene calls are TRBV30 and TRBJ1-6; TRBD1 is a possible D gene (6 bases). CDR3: CAWRDSYNSPLHF. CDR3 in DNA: TGTGCCTGGAGGGACAGCTATAATTCACCCCTCCACTTT.